The source of this T cell receptor (beta chain) is a study of blood T cells in healthy people across ages. Study-level results: Getting older went along with TCR beta diversity per million T cells dropping roughly linearly.

This clonotype was counted only a few times. Antigen: not known. The sample providers were healthy Caucasian people from Russia, aged about 6 to 90. Every sample gave at least 5 micrograms of total RNA when it was extracted. CDR3 length: 15 amino acids. Deletions cut 3 bases from V and 0 bases from J, with 10 bases between. Germline V gene data show CDR1 as SGHTA and CDR2 as FQGNSA. A second 7 to 11 cycle PCR used barcoded and J-beta primers. Every molecule of cDNA carried a tag from a template-switch adaptor with 12 random nucleotides. One entry per CDR3 protein results from TCRdb running MiXCR on the 5' RACE reads. The sample carries 1.5 million to 2 million distinct CDR3 sequences, roughly 49% recorded once.

The sample was blood. The sequence was obtained from a woman aged 40 to 49 in good health. This chain links TRBV7-2 with TRBJ2-3; D unclear. CDR3 DNA: TGTGCCAGCAGCTTTGTCCGCGCTAGCACAGATACGCAGTATTTT. It is translated as CASSFVRASTDTQYF.